These 2 T cell receptor beta chains originate from one sample sequenced in a study of CD8 T cells in ankylosing spondylitis (dated by TCRdb to the late 2010s). Library preparation employed 5' RACE. The instrument was an Illumina HiSeq 2500. TCRdb cleaned the public reads at Q25 with fastp, built clones with MiXCR and kept in-frame beta chains. Rows are unified per CDR3 protein, each entry keeping the most common DNA and genes. A total of about 310,000 distinct CDR3 sequences appear in this sample, 20% of them only once. 3.5% to 4.5% of the sample is in the top ten clones. Sequenced sample: blood, either unsorted or a sorted T cell fraction (not recorded which). The origin of the receptors is a female donor with ankylosing spondylitis or in good health (not recorded which).

This clonotype was detected only a few times. In DNA, the CDR3 is TGTGCCAGCAGTTTTGGCAGTCAAAAGCCCCAGCATTTT. Protein product: CASSFGSQKPQHF. V is TRBV12-3 or TRBV12-4 and J is TRBJ1-5; D is undetermined. The CDR3 sequence is 13 residues long. The germline V and J ends were trimmed by 3 bases and 8 bases, with 11 bases remaining between them.

A word on this clonotype: One end of the junction is discordant with germline, which a read error may explain. V and J are TRBV4-1 and TRBJ2-3; D is unclear. This CDR3 has 16 residues. Germline V gene lookup returns CDR1 MGHRA and CDR2 YSYEKL. CDR3 residues: CDSSQEAQPVTDTQYF. In nucleotides, the CDR3 is TGCGACAGCAGCCAAGAAGCACAGCCCGTAACAGATACGCAGTATTTT.